The 24 T cell receptor beta chains reported below all come from one sample, sequenced in a study of cytomegalovirus exposure and HLA in healthy donors. Primers for the PCR totalled 60 Vbeta and 13 Jbeta. TCRdb's table, derived via immunoSEQ multiplex PCR, lists solely in-frame clones and lacks some. The table has over 130,000 clones, about four fifths seen once. The sample consisted of PBMCs. Receptors originate from a man in his fifties or sixties in good health and CMV-seropositive.

The chain is built from TRBV7-8 and TRBJ1-2; the D gene is possibly TRBD1 (6 bases). With 7 bases removed from V and 1 base from J, the gap between germline ends came to 13 bases. Per the germline V gene, CDR1 is SGHVS and CDR2 is FQNEAQ. The CDR3 runs to 14 residues. As DNA, the CDR3 is TGTGCCAGCACCCTTGACAGGCTTAACTATGGCTACACCTTC. Its translation: CASTLDRLNYGYTF.

This clone was recorded a few times. This rearrangement joins TRBV7-9 to TRBJ2-7; TRBD1 might be the D (5 bases). Germline V gene data show CDR1 as SEHNR and CDR2 as FQNEAQ (reference sequence). This CDR3 region has 11 residues. Between the trimmed V and J ends, which lost 5 bases and 6 bases, there was a span of 8 bases. The CDR3 region is CASSETVEQYF. The CDR3 DNA sequence: TGTGCCAGCAGCGAGACAGTCGAGCAGTACTTC.

The J gene is TRBJ2-7, the V gene TRBV5-1; 7 bases fit TRBD1. After removal of 7 bases from V and 5 bases from J, the junction contained 12 bases not matched to a gene. The CDR3 has 14 amino acids. Per the germline V gene, CDR1 is SGHRS and CDR2 is YFSETQ. The CDR3 DNA sequence: TGCGCCAGCTCCCCTGCGGACAGGCCCGACGAGCAGTACTTC. Protein: CASSPADRPDEQYF.

The chain is built from TRBV4-2 and TRBJ1-4; a possible D gene is TRBD1 (5 bases). V lost 4 bases and J lost 3, with 15 bases in between. Germline V CDR1 and CDR2: LGHNA, YNFKEQ. The CDR3 consists of 16 residues. The CDR3 DNA sequence: TGTGCCAGCAGCCGATCAGGGTATTCGGCTAATGAAAAACTGTTTTTT. Translated, it gives CASSRSGYSANEKLFF.

Here the CDR3 DNA reads TGTGCCAGCACGGGGGGAGGGACCGGGGAGCTGTTTTTT. Its protein product is CASTGGGTGELFF. This chain links TRBV25-1 with TRBJ2-2, with 7 nucleotides matching TRBD2. The CDR3 has 13 amino acids. V trimming: 7 bases; J trimming: 5 bases; junction bases outside the gene matches: 4. Germline CDR1 and CDR2: MGHDK and SYGVNS.

This chain joins TRBV29-1 and TRBJ2-1; 8 bases are shared with TRBD1. The CDR3 has 14 amino acids. V shed 2 bases and J 4 bases; nucleotides not matched to a gene: 4. The V gene's germline CDR1 is SQVTM and CDR2 ANQGSEA. CDR3 in DNA: TGCAGCGTTGAACGTGACAGGGGTTACAATGAGCAGTTCTTC. This encodes CSVERDRGYNEQFF.

The CDR3 nucleotides are TGTGCCAGCAGGGACTTCTCCTACGAGCAGTACTTC. It is translated as CASRDFSYEQYF. The chain recombines TRBV28 with TRBJ2-5; possibly TRBD2 for D (5 bases). The DNA matches TRBJ2-7 better at its end, which makes the J call doubtful. Germline-derived CDR1 and CDR2 are MDHEN and SYDVKM. The CDR3 is 12 amino acids.

CDR3 sequence: CASGQGIQETQYF. CDR3 nucleotide sequence: TGTGCCAGCGGACAGGGAATACAAGAGACCCAGTACTTC. The chain combines TRBV6-5 with TRBJ2-5, with 8 bases fitting TRBD1. Germline CDR1 and CDR2: MNHEY and SVGAGI. The CDR3 spans 13 residues. V was pared by 8 bases and J by 2 bases, with 4 bases of the junction left unmatched.

This clone has just a few counts. This chain uses TRBV28 with TRBJ2-2; D is perhaps TRBD2 (5 bases). This CDR3 is 14 amino acids long. The germline gives CDR1 MDHEN, CDR2 SYDVKM. Trimming removed 6 bases from V and 0 bases from J, with 8 bases in between. The CDR3 sequence is CASRERPNTGELFF. CDR3 bases: TGTGCCAGCAGGGAGCGGCCGAACACCGGGGAGCTGTTTTTT.

V gene TRBV6-1 combines with J gene TRBJ2-7, with 10 bases matching TRBD2. This CDR3 is 14 amino acids long. Germline CDR1 MNHNS, CDR2 SASEGT. The CDR3 DNA is TGTGCTACTAGCGGGACGGAGCCTGGGGGGGAGCAGTACTTC. Protein sequence: CATSGTEPGGEQYF.

The chain links TRBV28 to TRBJ2-7, with unresolved D. CDR3 length: 13 residues. V lost 2 bases and J 4 bases, leaving 9 bases between the germline ends. Germline V CDR1 and CDR2: MDHEN, SYDVKM. In nucleotides, the CDR3 is TGTGCCAGCAGTTTAGGCAGGCCATACGAGCAGTACTTC. The encoded protein is CASSLGRPYEQYF. Combining the CDR3 with reference TRBV28 and TRBJ2-7 gives the whole variable domain DVKVTQSSRYLVKRTGEKVFLECVQDMDHENMFWYRQDPGLGLRLIYFSYDVKMKEKGDIPEGYSVSREKKERFSLILESASTNQTSMYLCASSLGRPYEQYFGPGTRLTVT.

The rearrangement joins TRBV28 to TRBJ2-7; no firm D call. Trimming pared 5 bases from V and 5 bases from J, leaving 10 bases between. The CDR3 spans 12 residues. In germline, CDR1 is MDHEN, CDR2 SYDVKM. CDR3 loop: CASSPRSNEQYF. The DNA of the CDR3 is TGTGCCAGCAGTCCCCGGTCGAACGAGCAGTACTTC.

This clone was observed a handful of times. The chain joins TRBV2 to TRBJ2-4; D perhaps matches TRBD1 (6 bases). Trimming took off 9 bases at V and 1 base at J, with 16 bases between the two ends. This CDR3 comprises 15 residues. Germline V gene lookup returns CDR1 SNHLY and CDR2 FYNNEI. This chain's CDR3 is CASTGSGGAKNIQYF. CDR3 coding DNA: TGTGCCAGTACAGGGAGCGGTGGCGCCAAAAACATTCAGTACTTC.

This chain joins TRBV5-4 and TRBJ2-2; 7 bases align to TRBD1. The germline V gene encodes CDR1 SGHNT and CDR2 YYREEE (reference sequence). V trimming: 3 bases; J trimming: 3 bases; junction bases outside the gene matches: 2. This CDR3 region has 14 residues. The CDR3 is CASSYGQDTGELFF. In DNA, the CDR3 is TGTGCCAGCAGCTACGGACAGGACACCGGGGAGCTGTTTTTT.

As regards this clone: A junction end diverges from the germline sequence, so it may reflect a read error. The V call is TRBV27, the J call TRBJ2-1, with D perhaps TRBD2 (6 bases). This CDR3 comprises 17 residues. The germline gives CDR1 MNHEY, CDR2 SMNVEV (reference sequence). CDR3 nucleotides: TGTGCCAGCAGCTTATCGGCCCGGGGAGGCTCCTACAATGAGCAGTTCTTC. Its protein product is CASSLSARGGSYNEQFF.

This chain connects TRBV5-5 to TRBJ2-7; D remains unclear. Germline loops: CDR1 SGHKS, CDR2 YYEKEE (reference sequence). The V and J ends lost 0 bases and 0 bases respectively, with 7 bases between them. The CDR3 is 14 amino acids. The CDR3 DNA sequence: TGTGCCAGCAGCTTGGTTCGGAGCTCCTACGAGCAGTACTTC. Translating gives CASSLVRSSYEQYF.

Here the CDR3 reads CASGGTSIDTQYF. The CDR3 DNA is TGTGCCAGCGGTGGGACTAGCATCGATACGCAGTATTTT. J is TRBJ2-3 and V is TRBV5-6; 9 positions agree with TRBD2. Per germline, CDR1 SGHDT and CDR2 YYEEEE. There are 13 residues in the CDR3. Trimming took 7 bases from V and 6 from J; bases not matched to a gene: 6.

This clone was seen just once. The chain couples TRBV5-5 to TRBJ1-1; a weak D match, TRBD1 (6 bases). Trimming took 0 bases from V and 4 from J, leaving 10 bases between them. The CDR3 is 14 residues long. Looked up from germline, CDR1 is SGHKS and CDR2 is YYEKEE (reference sequence). CDR3 region: CASSLGWGPTEAFF. The CDR3 nucleotides read TGTGCCAGCAGCTTGGGTTGGGGGCCCACTGAAGCTTTCTTT.

V usage is TRBV6-5 and J usage is TRBJ2-7, with 8 bases matching TRBD1. Germline V gene lookup returns CDR1 MNHEY and CDR2 SVGAGI. This CDR3 has 14 residues. V was pared by 2 bases and J by 5 bases, with 5 bases of the junction left unmatched. This CDR3 reads CASSYRTGFNEQYF. CDR3 nucleotide sequence: TGTGCCAGCAGTTACAGGACAGGGTTCAACGAGCAGTACTTC.

The table lists this clone with a count of one. The gene calls are TRBV6-1 and TRBJ2-1, with 9 nucleotides matching TRBD1. With 3 bases clipped from V and 1 base from J, the junction kept 4 bases outside the gene matches. Germline CDR1 is MNHNS and CDR2 is SASEGT. There are 16 residues in the CDR3. The CDR3 sequence: CASSDYGTGSYNEQFF. The CDR3 DNA sequence: TGTGCCAGCAGTGATTACGGGACAGGGTCCTACAATGAGCAGTTCTTC.

Points on this clone: Relative to the germline gene, one junction end is altered; a read error may explain this. The V gene is TRBV7-9, the J gene TRBJ1-3; D possibly corresponds to TRBD1 (5 bases). Germline V gene sequence: CDR1 SEHNR, CDR2 FQNEAQ (reference sequence). This CDR3 is 15 amino acids long. In nucleotides, the CDR3 is TGTTCCAGCAGCTTAAATGCAGGGTTCGAGAACACCATATATTTT. As protein: CSSSLNAGFENTIYF.

This chain uses TRBV28 with TRBJ2-7; 7 bases are shared with TRBD2. V lost 3 bases and J lost 0; bases outside the gene matches: 2. Germline CDR1 and CDR2: MDHEN and SYDVKM. The CDR3 runs to 14 residues. The CDR3 coding sequence is TGTGCCAGCAGTTTGGCGGGAGACTCCTACGAGCAGTACTTC. This encodes CASSLAGDSYEQYF.

This clone has only a few counts. The V and J genes are TRBV5-6 and TRBJ2-1; TRBD2 matches at 8 bases. Germline V gene data show CDR1 as SGHDT and CDR2 as YYEEEE. This CDR3 contains 16 residues. Trimming at V came to 0 bases and at J to 2 bases, leaving 4 bases not matched to a gene. Here the CDR3 reads CASSLEELAAYNEQFF. DNA for the CDR3: TGTGCCAGCAGCTTGGAGGAACTAGCGGCCTACAATGAGCAGTTCTTC.

The rearrangement uses TRBV5-1 and TRBJ2-2; 8 positions match TRBD1. Trimming at V came to 4 bases and at J to 5 bases, leaving 16 bases not matched to a gene. This CDR3 has 18 residues. Germline CDR1 is SGHRS and CDR2 is YFSETQ. The CDR3 coding sequence is TGCGCCAGCAGCCCGGTCCCCCTAGGACAGGGTACGACCGGGGAGCTGTTTTTT. Translated, it gives CASSPVPLGQGTTGELFF.